This record covers a single TCR beta chain. The CDR3 contains 16 residues. CDR1 is LGHDT, CDR2 YNNKEL, per germline (reference sequence). V shed 6 bases and J 7 bases; nucleotides not matched to a gene: 14. This sample stems from a study of blood T cell repertoires in COVID-19. Original analysis: Estimates of nucleated cell counts were drawn from the amplification of reference gene primers. Here immunoSEQ multiplex PCR was the method, and the copy in TCRdb shows in-frame clones only, minus some. Clone size and the V and J calls come from that table; the DNA yielded D and trimming. The profile shows about 120,000 clones, 75% to 90% of them singletons.

Sequencing used peripheral blood. The receptor was isolated from an older man with active or convalescent COVID-19. This rearrangement joins TRBV3-1 (or the pseudogene TRBV3-2) to TRBJ2-2, with TRBD1 matching 7 bases. The chain's CDR3 is CASRHEFRGDSGELFF. DNA of the CDR3: TGTGCCAGCAGGCACGAGTTTAGAGGGGACAGCGGGGAGCTGTTTTTT.